This T cell receptor (beta chain) was found in a study of CD8+ T cells in alopecia areata. Across the whole study: Each day, treated patients took oral tofacitinib twice, at 5 to 10 mg per dose.

The sample holds a few counts of this clone. Germline loops: CDR1 LGHNA, CDR2 YSLEER. CDR3 length equals 19 residues. Between the trimmed V and J ends, which lost 0 bases and 0 bases, there was a span of 20 bases. Extracted RNA was reverse transcribed, and the resulting cDNA served as sequencing template. This table comes from immunoSEQ multiplex PCR, and its TCRdb copy is limited to in-frame clones, with some not included. Among a few hundred thousand clones listed, less than 45% were seen once. Treatment defined: oral pan-JAK inhibitor, 5-10 mg twice daily. The TCR originated in a human donor with alopecia areata. The gene calls are TRBV4-3 and TRBJ1-2; D is possibly TRBD1 (5 bases). The sequencing here drew on CD4+ T cells sorted from blood, taken at approximately week 36, from a patient treated with tofacitinib. CDR3 DNA: TGCGCCAGCAGCCAAGATCAGACCCGACAGCGCCTTTCTAACTATGGCTACACCTTC. This encodes CASSQDQTRQRLSNYGYTF.